Reported below is one TCR beta chain. The data derive from a study of blood T cell repertoires in COVID-19. Data came from immunoSEQ multiplex PCR; TCRdb stores just in-frame clones and leaves some out. The sample carries around 320,000 clones, over 75% recorded once. The CDR3 contains 15 residues. From germline, CDR1 is SGHRS and CDR2 YFSETQ. V lost 0 bases to trimming and J lost 0 bases, with 8 bases between them. This TCR came from a human donor in a cohort sampled during active COVID-19. The chain has TRBV5-1 and TRBJ2-3; tentatively, D is TRBD2 (5 bases). Sequencing was carried out using peripheral blood. The CDR3 loop is CASSLESGSTDTQYF. The CDR3 DNA is TGCGCCAGCAGCTTGGAATCGGGGAGCACAGATACGCAGTATTTT.